This T cell receptor (beta chain) was identified during a study of Ad26.COV2.S vaccination and SARS-CoV-2 variants (dated by TCRdb to the early 2020s). With respect to the entire study: Donors in the vaccine arm were drawn from COV1001, a multicentre, randomized, double-blind, placebo-controlled phase I-IIa trial testing Ad26.COV2.S in healthy adults. Ad26.COV2.S was administered intramuscularly at a dose of 5x10^10 or 1x10^11 viral particles, either as one shot or as two shots given 56 days apart. The specificity and breadth of SARS-CoV-2-reactive T cell receptors after Ad26.COV2.S vaccination were assessed by TCRbeta repertoire sequencing. The TCR-sequenced set comprised around 32 samples: about 19 Ad26.COV2.S vaccine recipients, 5 placebo recipients and 8 SARS-CoV-2 convalescent individuals. Participants in the trial were split at random into five groups of five each, receiving low-dose or high-dose Ad26.COV2.S once or twice, or else placebo on both occasions. Investigators remained blinded to trial group allocation during experiments and outcome assessment.

For this clone: The target of this receptor is not known. The sample holds no much larger clone one base away, and base qualities are not on file.

The immunoSEQ Assay was the method used to sequence TCRbeta CDR3 regions. After extraction, genomic DNA underwent amplification by bias-controlled multiplex PCR, followed by high-throughput sequencing. The paper's data handling went like this. To quantify the absolute abundance of each unique TCRbeta CDR3 region, sequences were collapsed and filtered. T cell fraction was estimated by normalization of TCRbeta template counts to usable DNA, with usable DNA being measured through amplification of reference genes present in all nucleated cells. Repertoire TCRs were annotated as SARS-CoV-2-specific when V gene, CDR3 amino acid sequence and J gene were exactly matched to a known reactive TCR set. The reference SARS-CoV-2 TCR set was obtained from MIRA and was filtered for enrichment in COVID-19-positive ImmuneCODE repertoires, whereby public or cross-reactive TCRs were removed. Drawing on the MIRA antigens, annotated TCRs were analysed further at the level of specific ORF or position within ORF. Breadth was defined as annotated unique rearrangements over total unique productive rearrangements; depth was the summed frequency of those rearrangements. Group comparisons of TCR breadth used two-sided Wilcoxon rank-sum tests. In TCRdb, the immuneACCESS table is reduced to in-frame sequences with V and J assigned. These tables do not hold every clone; where another copy was compared, an unresolved V gene accounts for under half, and the others remain unexplained. V and J calls and clone size are those listed in that table; D and trimming were worked out from the DNA. The sample records about 320,000 clones, roughly 80% of which are singletons. Around 2% of the sample goes to the ten largest clones.

The CDR3 runs 14 amino acids, cysteine and phenylalanine included. Only CDR3 DNA remains: 42 bases, in frame from the first base. The germline V end is reduced by 5 bases and the J end by 3 bases; junction bases left unmatched: 7. CDR1 and CDR2, looked up from the germline V gene, are MNHEY and SVGEGT. Explained via the paper, the treatment or condition label denotes: around 19 received Ad26.COV2.S at low or high dose, single or two shots; about 5 received placebo; per-sample allocation not given. For vaccine and placebo recipients, repertoires were sequenced using samples collected on day 63 after the first injection. Cohort 1b enrolled 20 to 30 adults aged 18-55 years at a single site in Boston, USA, between 29 July and 7 August 2020. Ad26.COV2.S was a replication-incompetent adenovirus type 26 vector that expressed a prefusion-stabilized SARS-CoV-2 spike protein derived from the original Wuhan strain.

General study outcomes and caveats: Comparing responses between vaccine doses or regimens was not something the study was powered to do. The authors noted that total T cell responses may have been underestimated by the TCR breadth and depth analyses. After vaccination, substantial breadth of spike-specific CD8+ and CD4+ T cell responses was reported. Vaccine and placebo recipients had similar non-spike TCR breadth, a finding consistent with the vaccine containing only spike. Compared with placebo recipients, Ad26.COV2.S recipients showed higher spike-specific TCR breadth (P = 0.0014).

The chain uses TRBV6-2 or TRBV6-3 and TRBJ2-7, and 7 junction bases match TRBD1. The sequence came from a person between 18 and 65 years old who received the Ad26.COV2.S COVID-19 vaccine or a placebo. The sample was peripheral blood, taken in a trial of Ad26.COV2.S vaccine versus placebo. The CDR3 protein: CASSHGQVGYEQYF. The nucleotide sequence is given as TGTGCCAGCAGTCACGGACAGGTAGGCTACGAGCAGTACTTC.